This T cell receptor (beta chain) appears in the sequencing data of a study of blood T cell repertoires in COVID-19. Study details: Nucleic acid was either cDNA or gDNA, and it came from T cells, B-cell-depleted T cells, or PBMCs.

The germline gives CDR1 MDHEN, CDR2 SYDVKM. The J segment lost 2 bases and the V segment lost 0 bases, leaving 4 bases of the junction unmatched. The CDR3 length is 16 residues. This clone was detected once. TCRdb's copy holds only in-frame clones and misses some; the assay was immunoSEQ multiplex PCR. The sample consists of 25,000 to 30,000 clones, 65% to 90% of them appearing once. This sequence joins TRBV28 and TRBJ1-2; TRBD1 aligns across 9 bases. Source material: peripheral blood. The TCR sequence derives from a human donor in a cohort sampled during active COVID-19. CDR3 nucleotide sequence: TGTGCCAGCAGTTTATGGACAGGGGGGAGGAACTATGGCTACACCTTC. Its translation: CASSLWTGGRNYGYTF.